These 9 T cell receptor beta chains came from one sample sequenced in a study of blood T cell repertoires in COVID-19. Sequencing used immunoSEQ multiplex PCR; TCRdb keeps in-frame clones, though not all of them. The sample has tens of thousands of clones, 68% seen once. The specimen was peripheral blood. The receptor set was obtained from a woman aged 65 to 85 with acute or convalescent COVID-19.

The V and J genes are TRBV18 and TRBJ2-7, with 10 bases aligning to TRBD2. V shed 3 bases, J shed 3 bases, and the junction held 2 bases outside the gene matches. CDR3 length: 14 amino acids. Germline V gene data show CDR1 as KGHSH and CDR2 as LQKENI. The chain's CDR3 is CASSPASGSYEQYF. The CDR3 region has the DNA TGTGCCAGCTCACCGGCTAGCGGGAGCTACGAGCAGTACTTC.

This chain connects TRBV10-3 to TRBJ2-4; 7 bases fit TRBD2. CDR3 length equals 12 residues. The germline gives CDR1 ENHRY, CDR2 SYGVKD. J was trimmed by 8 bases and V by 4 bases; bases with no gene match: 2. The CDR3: CAISGSGDIQYF. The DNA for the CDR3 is TGTGCCATCAGTGGAAGCGGGGACATTCAGTACTTC.

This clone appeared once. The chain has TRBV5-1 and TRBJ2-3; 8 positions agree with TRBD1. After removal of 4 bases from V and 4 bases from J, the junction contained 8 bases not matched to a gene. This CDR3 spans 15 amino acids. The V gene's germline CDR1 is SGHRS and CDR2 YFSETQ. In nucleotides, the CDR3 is TGCGCCAGCAGCCCCGGACAGGGTGGGCCAGATACGCAGTATTTT. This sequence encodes CASSPGQGGPDTQYF.

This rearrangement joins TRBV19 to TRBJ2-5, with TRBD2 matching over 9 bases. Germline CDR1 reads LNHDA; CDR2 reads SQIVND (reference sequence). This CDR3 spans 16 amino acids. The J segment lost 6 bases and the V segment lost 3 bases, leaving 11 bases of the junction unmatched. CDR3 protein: CASSIRGGGAVKTQYF. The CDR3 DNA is TGTGCCAGTAGTATCCGTGGCGGGGGGGCAGTTAAGACCCAGTACTTC.

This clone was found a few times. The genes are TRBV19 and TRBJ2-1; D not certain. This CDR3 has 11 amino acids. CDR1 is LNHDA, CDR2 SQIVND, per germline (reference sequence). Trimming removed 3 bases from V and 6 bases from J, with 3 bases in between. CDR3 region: CASSILNEQFF. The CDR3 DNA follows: TGTGCCAGTAGTATTCTCAATGAGCAGTTCTTC.

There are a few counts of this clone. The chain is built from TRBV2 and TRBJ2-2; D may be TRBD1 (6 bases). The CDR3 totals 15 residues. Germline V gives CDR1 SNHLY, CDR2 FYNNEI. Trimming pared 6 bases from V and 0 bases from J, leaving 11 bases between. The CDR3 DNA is TGTGCCAGCAGGACAGGTTCTTCGAACACCGGGGAGCTGTTTTTT. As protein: CASRTGSSNTGELFF.

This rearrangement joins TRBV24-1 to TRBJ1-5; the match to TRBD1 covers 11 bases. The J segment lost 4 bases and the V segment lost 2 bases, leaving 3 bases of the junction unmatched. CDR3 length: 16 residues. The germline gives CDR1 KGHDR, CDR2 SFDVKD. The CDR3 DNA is TGTGCCACCAGTGATTATGGGACAGGGGGGAATCAGCCCCAGCATTTT. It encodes CATSDYGTGGNQPQHF.

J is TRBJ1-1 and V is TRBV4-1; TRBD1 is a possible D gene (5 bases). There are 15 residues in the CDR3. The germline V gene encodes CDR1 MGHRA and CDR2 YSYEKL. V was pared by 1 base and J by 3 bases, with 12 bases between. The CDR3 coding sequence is TGCGCCAGCAGCCAAGCTCTCGGCAGGGACACTGAAGCTTTCTTT. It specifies CASSQALGRDTEAFF.

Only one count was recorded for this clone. CDR3 sequence reads: CASSSRLAGDNIQYF. The DNA of the CDR3 is TGTGCCAGCAGCTCGAGACTAGCGGGAGATAACATTCAGTACTTC. This chain connects TRBV6-1 to TRBJ2-4; TRBD2 matches at 12 bases. This CDR3 has 15 amino acids. With 6 bases clipped from V and 7 bases from J, the junction kept 7 bases outside the gene matches. Germline V gene sequence: CDR1 MNHNS, CDR2 SASEGT.